A selection of T cell receptor beta chains follows, all from one sample in a study of identical twins. MiXCR, applied by TCRdb to the 5' RACE reads, yields one record per CDR3 protein. The sample records 240,000 or so distinct CDR3 sequences, roughly 13% being singletons. The data were also submitted as part of a second study, on yellow fever vaccine responses in identical twins.

The material sequenced was memory (CD45RO+) T cells sorted from blood. These receptors were collected from a woman aged 18-29 years in good health. Both conserved end residues are part of each CDR3. A D gene is named only where the DNA matches it firmly. Only some rows state a clone size, as once, few, many or a class for expanded clones.

size	D	J	V	CDR3	DNA
-	-	TRBJ2-7	TRBV10-3	CAITEGAQGGSYEQYF	TGTGCCATCACTGAAGGTGCCCAAGGAGGCTCCTACGAGCAGTACTTC
-	-	TRBJ1-2	TRBV3-1	CASTGGGYGYTF	TGTGCCAGCACCGGGGGGGGGTATGGCTACACCTTC
few	-	TRBJ2-1	TRBV7-2	CASRFSGRGRYNEQFF	TGTGCCAGCAGATTCTCGGGACGGGGCCGCTACAATGAGCAGTTCTTC
-	-	TRBJ2-7	TRBV12-3/TRBV12-4	CASAIRTNREQYF	TGTGCCAGCGCAATTCGGACCAACAGGGAGCAGTACTTC
-	-	TRBJ2-5	TRBV3-1	CASSQRVGSATQYF	TGTGCCAGCAGCCAGAGGGTAGGGTCGGCGACCCAGTACTTC
many	-	TRBJ2-1	TRBV14	CASSLAVQGVQFF	TGTGCCAGCAGCCTGGCGGTACAGGGAGTGCAGTTCTTC
-	TRBD2	TRBJ2-5	TRBV6-5	CASSSGIGTSRETQYF	TGTGCCAGCAGTTCCGGAATCGGGACTAGCCGCGAGACCCAGTACTTC
many	-	TRBJ2-3	TRBV12-3/TRBV12-4	CASSLGRADRTDTQYF	TGTGCCAGCAGTTTAGGACGAGCGGACCGCACAGATACGCAGTATTTT
-	TRBD1	TRBJ2-7	TRBV20-1	CSARGVPGQGEYEQYF	TGCAGTGCTAGGGGGGTCCCCGGACAGGGGGAATACGAGCAGTACTTC
many	-	TRBJ2-1	TRBV5-1	CASSPLPGANNEQFF	TGCGCCAGCAGCCCCCTCCCGGGGGCCAACAATGAGCAGTTCTTC
many	-	TRBJ2-7	TRBV5-1	CASSWRDSSYEQYF	TGCGCCAGCAGCTGGAGGGACAGCTCCTACGAGCAGTACTTC
-	TRBD2	TRBJ2-5	TRBV3-1	CASSQGLAGGRETQYF	TGTGCCAGCAGCCAAGGACTAGCGGGAGGGCGAGAGACCCAGTACTTC
many	-	TRBJ1-1	TRBV7-2	CASSRPARGGTEAFF	TGTGCCAGCAGCCGCCCTGCTAGAGGGGGGACTGAAGCTTTCTTT
-	TRBD2	TRBJ2-1	TRBV6-2/TRBV6-3	CASSRLAGQRAGEQFF	TGTGCCAGCAGTAGACTAGCGGGACAACGAGCGGGTGAGCAGTTCTTC
many	-	TRBJ2-7	TRBV27	CASSLSPTPGHPYEQYF	TGTGCCAGCAGTTTGTCCCCCACGCCCGGACATCCCTACGAGCAGTACTTC
-	-	TRBJ2-2	TRBV21-1	CASTGAVLNTGELFF	TGTGCCAGTACCGGGGCGGTCTTGAACACCGGGGAGCTGTTTTTT
many	-	TRBJ2-1	TRBV5-6	CASEALGSSYNEQFF	TGTGCCAGCGAGGCGTTGGGGAGCTCCTACAATGAGCAGTTCTTC
few	-	TRBJ1-5	TRBV7-2	CASSFRLGVAQPQHF	TGTGCCAGCAGCTTTAGACTGGGGGTTGCTCAGCCCCAGCATTTT